Below are 24 T cell receptor beta chains sequenced from a single sample in a study of cytomegalovirus exposure and HLA in healthy donors. The PCR ran on 60 Vbeta and 13 Jbeta primers. Clones were read by immunoSEQ multiplex PCR, and TCRdb kept only the in-frame ones, dropping some. The sample has some 270,000 clones, 80% seen once. The sample comprised PBMCs. The receptors stem from a girl aged 2 to 9 in good health and CMV-seronegative.

This chain links TRBV18 with TRBJ1-1, with D possibly being TRBD1 (6 bases). V lost 3 bases and J lost 3, with 14 bases in between. The V gene's germline CDR1 is KGHSH and CDR2 LQKENI. This CDR3 spans 15 amino acids. The CDR3 bases are TGTGCCAGCTCACCCTTACAGGGTGTCGACACTGAAGCTTTCTTT. Encoded protein: CASSPLQGVDTEAFF.

The chain links TRBV14 to TRBJ1-1, with D maybe TRBD1 (5 bases). V shed 1 base and J shed 0 bases, with 9 bases lying between them. CDR1 and CDR2 (germline): SGHDN, FVKESK. The CDR3 contains 15 residues. CDR3 residues: CASSQVGLMNTEAFF. The CDR3 coding sequence is TGTGCCAGCAGCCAAGTGGGACTGATGAACACTGAAGCTTTCTTT.

V is TRBV28 and J is TRBJ1-1, with no clear D. CDR3 length equals 11 residues. V was clipped by 9 bases and J by 1 base, with 6 bases between them. Germline V gene lookup returns CDR1 MDHEN and CDR2 SYDVKM. The CDR3 reads CASGENTEAFF. The CDR3 DNA sequence: TGTGCCAGTGGAGAGAACACTGAAGCTTTCTTT.

This chain uses TRBV6-6 with TRBJ2-3; tentatively, D is TRBD2 (6 bases). This CDR3 is built from 13 residues. V was cut by 7 bases and J by 11 bases, with 19 bases left in between. Germline V gene lookup returns CDR1 MNHNY and CDR2 SVGAGI (reference sequence). Here the CDR3 reads CASTPRTVGRQYF. The CDR3 region has the DNA TGTGCCAGCACTCCGAGGACCGTCGGGAGGCAGTATTTT.

The CDR3 loop is CASSLGVRRAGAEAFF. The CDR3 DNA is TGTGCCAGCAGTTTAGGGGTCAGGAGGGCGGGCGCTGAAGCTTTCTTT. The gene calls are TRBV6-5 and TRBJ1-1, with TRBD1 as a possible D gene (5 bases). Germline CDR1 reads MNHEY; CDR2 reads SVGAGI. Trimming removed 4 bases at V and 6 bases at J, with 21 bases between. The CDR3 is made up of 16 amino acids.

The rearrangement uses TRBV11-2 and TRBJ1-1; D perhaps matches TRBD1 (5 bases). This CDR3 contains 15 residues. V gave up 5 bases and J gave up 0 bases, with 13 bases separating them. Germline CDR1 and CDR2: SGHAT and FQNNGV. Here the CDR3 DNA reads TGTGCCAGCAGCGTGACAGAGAGAATGAACACTGAAGCTTTCTTT. Translating gives CASSVTERMNTEAFF.

In regard to this clone: Within the sample, other DNA sequences also encode this same CDR3. This chain joins TRBV7-9 and TRBJ1-5; no clear D. The germline V gene encodes CDR1 SEHNR and CDR2 FQNEAQ (reference sequence). This CDR3 has 14 residues. Trimming took off 0 bases at V and 4 bases at J, with 7 bases between the two ends. The CDR3 reads CASSLAPGNQPQHF. CDR3 sequence (DNA): TGTGCCAGCAGCTTAGCCCCCGGGAATCAGCCCCAGCATTTT.

This chain uses TRBV21-1 with TRBJ2-1; the table calls TRBD2, which could not be checked here. TRBV21-1 is assigned pseudogene status. The CDR3 spans 19 residues. The chain's CDR3 is CASSKGLAGGPFRYNEQFF. CDR3 DNA sequence: TGTGCCAGCAGCAAAGGGCTAGCGGGAGGGCCTTTCCGCTACAATGAGCAGTTCTTC.

The V and J genes are TRBV11-2 and TRBJ2-1; D is unresolved. The V and J ends lost 5 bases and 4 bases respectively, with 9 bases between them. This CDR3 has 13 residues. Germline V gene lookup returns CDR1 SGHAT and CDR2 FQNNGV. CDR3 sequence (DNA): TGTGCCAGCAGCGCGGATTCATACAATGAGCAGTTCTTC. It encodes CASSADSYNEQFF.

This rearrangement joins TRBV9 to TRBJ1-2, with 7 bases aligning to TRBD1. CDR1 SGDLS and CDR2 YYNGEE come from the germline V gene. The CDR3 totals 13 residues. After removal of 3 bases from V and 5 bases from J, the junction contained 4 bases not matched to a gene. Written as DNA, the CDR3 is TGTGCCAGCAGCGGAGAGACAGGGTATGGCTACACCTTC. Its translation is CASSGETGYGYTF.

J is TRBJ1-6 and V is TRBV28; D is perhaps TRBD1 (5 bases). CDR1 and CDR2 from the germline V gene are MDHEN and SYDVKM. The CDR3 runs to 14 residues. V lost 3 bases to trimming and J lost 12 bases, with 15 bases between them. This CDR3 is CASSLRGLYRPLHF. The CDR3 DNA reads TGTGCCAGCAGTTTGAGGGGACTTTACCGACCCCTCCACTTT.

The CDR3 sequence: CASISKRGPWNTEAFF. The CDR3 DNA reads TGTGCCAGTATCTCGAAGAGGGGGCCTTGGAACACTGAAGCTTTCTTT. V is TRBV19 and J is TRBJ1-1, with 7 bases fitting TRBD1. V was clipped by 7 bases and J by 1 base; unmatched bases: 12. Germline V gives CDR1 LNHDA, CDR2 SQIVND (reference sequence). The CDR3 has 16 amino acids.

This clone was counted only a few times. Germline is not matched at one junction end, which may reflect a read error. The chain carries TRBV7-9 and TRBJ2-7, with D possibly being TRBD1 (5 bases). CDR3 length: 12 residues. Germline CDR1 SEHNR, CDR2 FQNEAQ (reference sequence). The CDR3 DNA follows: TGTTCCAGCAGCTTACAGGCTATCGAGCAGTACTTC. Translated, it gives CSSSLQAIEQYF.

The chain links TRBV9 to TRBJ1-2; no definite D call. The germline CDR1 and CDR2 sequences are SGDLS and YYNGEE. The CDR3 consists of 12 residues. V dropped 3 bases and J dropped 0 bases, with 3 bases sitting between them. The CDR3: CASSASNYGYTF. DNA of the CDR3: TGTGCCAGCAGCGCCTCTAACTATGGCTACACCTTC.

This sequence joins TRBV6-5 and TRBJ1-2; D may be TRBD1 (6 bases). This CDR3 spans 11 amino acids. Germline CDR1 and CDR2: MNHEY and SVGAGI. Trimming left V 8 bases short and J 8 bases short, with 12 bases between. The CDR3, as DNA: TGTGCCAGCCGCCTCGGACAGGGCTACACCTTC. Translated, it gives CASRLGQGYTF.

The genes are TRBV5-1 and TRBJ2-2, with D possibly being TRBD1 (5 bases). Germline assignment: CDR1 SGHRS and CDR2 YFSETQ. The CDR3 is made up of 16 amino acids. V lost 3 bases, J lost 6 bases, and 18 bases lay in between. CDR3 sequence: CASSWTTWVDPGELFF. DNA for the CDR3: TGCGCCAGCAGCTGGACAACTTGGGTGGACCCCGGGGAGCTGTTTTTT.

This rearrangement joins TRBV4-2 to TRBJ2-3; 7 nucleotides align to TRBD2. The CDR3 is made up of 16 amino acids. In germline, CDR1 is LGHNA, CDR2 YNFKEQ. V shed 3 bases, J shed 3 bases, and the junction held 9 bases outside the gene matches. CDR3 residues: CASSQPFAGETDTQYF. In DNA form, the CDR3 reads TGTGCCAGCAGCCAGCCTTTTGCGGGGGAGACAGATACGCAGTATTTT.

The V and J genes are TRBV7-9 and TRBJ1-1, with 11 bases fitting TRBD1. The junction had 4 bases not matched to a gene; V was cut back by 5 bases and J by 5 bases. This CDR3 is built from 14 residues. Germline CDR1 SEHNR, CDR2 FQNEAQ (reference sequence). CDR3 amino acids: CASSQGQGVTEAFF. The CDR3 nucleotides read TGTGCCAGCAGCCAGGGACAGGGGGTTACTGAAGCTTTCTTT.

The V gene is TRBV28, the J gene TRBJ1-1; D is perhaps TRBD1 (5 bases). Germline V CDR1 and CDR2: MDHEN, SYDVKM. The CDR3 runs to 14 residues. V shed 3 bases and J shed 1 base, with 9 bases lying between them. In nucleotides, the CDR3 is TGTGCCAGCAGTTTTCTGACAGAGAACACTGAAGCTTTCTTT. Protein sequence: CASSFLTENTEAFF.

This clone has only one observation. The chain combines TRBV30 with TRBJ1-5; TRBD1 is a possible D gene (6 bases). V was cut by 3 bases and J by 0 bases, with 15 bases left in between. This CDR3 spans 16 amino acids. From germline, CDR1 is GTSNPN and CDR2 SVGIG (reference sequence). The CDR3 loop is CAWRRAGTISNQPQHF. The CDR3 DNA sequence: TGTGCCTGGAGGAGAGCCGGGACAATTAGCAATCAGCCCCAGCATTTT.

Only one count was recorded for this clone. The J gene is TRBJ2-3, the V gene TRBV6-6; a weak D match, TRBD2 (6 bases). The CDR3 loop spans 16 amino acids. Germline V CDR1 and CDR2: MNHNY, SVGAGI (reference sequence). Deletions cut 5 bases from V and 3 bases from J, with 18 bases between. The CDR3 DNA reads TGTGCCAGCAGTCCCCTCGGCGGGAATCCGACAGATACGCAGTATTTT. It yields the protein CASSPLGGNPTDTQYF.

V is TRBV29-1 and J is TRBJ1-3; possibly TRBD1 for D (6 bases). The length of the CDR3 is 14 residues. V was shortened by 7 bases and J by 2 bases, with 15 bases between the two germline ends. The germline CDR1 and CDR2 sequences are SQVTM and ANQGSEA. CDR3 sequence: CSAALTGTGNTIYF. The CDR3 nucleotides read TGCAGCGCAGCTCTTACAGGGACTGGAAACACCATATATTTT. Combining the CDR3 with reference TRBV29-1 and TRBJ1-3 gives the whole variable domain SAVISQKPSRDICQRGTSLTIQCQVDSQVTMMFWYRQQPGQSLTLIATANQGSEATYESGFVIDKFPISRPNLTFSTLTVSNMSPEDSSIYLCSAALTGTGNTIYFGEGSWLTVV.

As for this clone: The same CDR3 arises from other DNA sequences in this sample as well. The V gene is TRBV28, the J gene TRBJ2-1; no clear D gene. Germline V gene lookup returns CDR1 MDHEN and CDR2 SYDVKM. The CDR3 is 11 residues long. Trimming pared 3 bases from V and 8 bases from J, leaving 5 bases between. The CDR3 DNA reads as TGTGCCAGCAGTTTTGTCGATGAGCAGTTCTTC. As protein: CASSFVDEQFF.

This clone was seen just once. The V gene is TRBV2, the J gene TRBJ2-5; the D is unclear. CDR3 length equals 12 residues. Trimming removed 8 bases at V and 7 bases at J, with 14 bases between. Germline CDR1 and CDR2: SNHLY and FYNNEI. DNA of the CDR3: TGTGCCAGCGTCCGATCAAGAGGGACCCAGTACTTC. Protein sequence: CASVRSRGTQYF.